This T cell receptor beta chain was observed in a study of breast tumors, draining lymph nodes, adjacent tissues. Study-wide results and limits: That most tumor T cells come from lymph nodes remained unproven. Tumor repertoires ranked between lymph nodes and nontumor tissue in diversity, with V and J gene preferences.

There are many counts of this clonotype. The antigen remains unidentified. In TCRdb, the multiplex PCR reads were re-called with MiXCR into one record per CDR3 protein. The data contain 150,000 to 200,000 distinct CDR3 sequences, roughly 30% of them singletons. The CDR3 sequence is 15 residues long. The germline V gene encodes CDR1 LGHNA and CDR2 YNFKEQ. The junction had 2 bases not matched to a gene; V was cut back by 0 bases and J by 5 bases. Axillary draining lymph nodes of breast cancer patients supplied the node samples. The sample comprised axillary lymph node tissue. V gene TRBV4-2 combines with J gene TRBJ2-3; 10 bases agree with TRBD2. The receptor comes from a female donor with breast cancer. Some clones in this sample may be carry-over from other donors' samples. The CDR3 DNA reads as TGTGCCAGCAGCCAAGAGCTAGCGGGGGTAGATACGCAGTATTTT. It translates to CASSQELAGVDTQYF.